This T cell receptor (beta chain) came from a study of cytomegalovirus exposure and HLA in healthy donors. Whole-study results and caveats: Cytomegalovirus association was listed for 150 or so TCR beta chains. The tendency of first-cohort TCR clusters to co-occur in the 90 to 150 validation repertoires emerged from a later analysis.

Worth noting for this clone: Its specificity is unknown.

Germline CDR1 GTSNPN, CDR2 SVGIG (reference sequence). Losses at the gene ends were 7 bases for V and 8 bases for J; bases not matched to a gene: 7. CDR3 length equals 13 residues. The donors were in the roughly 130-subject validation cohort; that cohort was separate from the roughly 730-subject first cohort. The method was immunoSEQ multiplex PCR; TCRdb's version includes in-frame clones alone and lacks a portion of them. The sample has some 150,000 clones, just under 90% seen once. The chain is built from TRBV30 and TRBJ1-4, with 10 bases aligning to TRBD1. This TCR came from a woman under 40 in good health and CMV-seronegative. Sequenced input: PBMCs. CDR3 in amino acids: CALSRDRGEKLFF. CDR3 nucleotides: TGTGCCTTATCCCGGGACAGGGGCGAAAAACTGTTTTTT.